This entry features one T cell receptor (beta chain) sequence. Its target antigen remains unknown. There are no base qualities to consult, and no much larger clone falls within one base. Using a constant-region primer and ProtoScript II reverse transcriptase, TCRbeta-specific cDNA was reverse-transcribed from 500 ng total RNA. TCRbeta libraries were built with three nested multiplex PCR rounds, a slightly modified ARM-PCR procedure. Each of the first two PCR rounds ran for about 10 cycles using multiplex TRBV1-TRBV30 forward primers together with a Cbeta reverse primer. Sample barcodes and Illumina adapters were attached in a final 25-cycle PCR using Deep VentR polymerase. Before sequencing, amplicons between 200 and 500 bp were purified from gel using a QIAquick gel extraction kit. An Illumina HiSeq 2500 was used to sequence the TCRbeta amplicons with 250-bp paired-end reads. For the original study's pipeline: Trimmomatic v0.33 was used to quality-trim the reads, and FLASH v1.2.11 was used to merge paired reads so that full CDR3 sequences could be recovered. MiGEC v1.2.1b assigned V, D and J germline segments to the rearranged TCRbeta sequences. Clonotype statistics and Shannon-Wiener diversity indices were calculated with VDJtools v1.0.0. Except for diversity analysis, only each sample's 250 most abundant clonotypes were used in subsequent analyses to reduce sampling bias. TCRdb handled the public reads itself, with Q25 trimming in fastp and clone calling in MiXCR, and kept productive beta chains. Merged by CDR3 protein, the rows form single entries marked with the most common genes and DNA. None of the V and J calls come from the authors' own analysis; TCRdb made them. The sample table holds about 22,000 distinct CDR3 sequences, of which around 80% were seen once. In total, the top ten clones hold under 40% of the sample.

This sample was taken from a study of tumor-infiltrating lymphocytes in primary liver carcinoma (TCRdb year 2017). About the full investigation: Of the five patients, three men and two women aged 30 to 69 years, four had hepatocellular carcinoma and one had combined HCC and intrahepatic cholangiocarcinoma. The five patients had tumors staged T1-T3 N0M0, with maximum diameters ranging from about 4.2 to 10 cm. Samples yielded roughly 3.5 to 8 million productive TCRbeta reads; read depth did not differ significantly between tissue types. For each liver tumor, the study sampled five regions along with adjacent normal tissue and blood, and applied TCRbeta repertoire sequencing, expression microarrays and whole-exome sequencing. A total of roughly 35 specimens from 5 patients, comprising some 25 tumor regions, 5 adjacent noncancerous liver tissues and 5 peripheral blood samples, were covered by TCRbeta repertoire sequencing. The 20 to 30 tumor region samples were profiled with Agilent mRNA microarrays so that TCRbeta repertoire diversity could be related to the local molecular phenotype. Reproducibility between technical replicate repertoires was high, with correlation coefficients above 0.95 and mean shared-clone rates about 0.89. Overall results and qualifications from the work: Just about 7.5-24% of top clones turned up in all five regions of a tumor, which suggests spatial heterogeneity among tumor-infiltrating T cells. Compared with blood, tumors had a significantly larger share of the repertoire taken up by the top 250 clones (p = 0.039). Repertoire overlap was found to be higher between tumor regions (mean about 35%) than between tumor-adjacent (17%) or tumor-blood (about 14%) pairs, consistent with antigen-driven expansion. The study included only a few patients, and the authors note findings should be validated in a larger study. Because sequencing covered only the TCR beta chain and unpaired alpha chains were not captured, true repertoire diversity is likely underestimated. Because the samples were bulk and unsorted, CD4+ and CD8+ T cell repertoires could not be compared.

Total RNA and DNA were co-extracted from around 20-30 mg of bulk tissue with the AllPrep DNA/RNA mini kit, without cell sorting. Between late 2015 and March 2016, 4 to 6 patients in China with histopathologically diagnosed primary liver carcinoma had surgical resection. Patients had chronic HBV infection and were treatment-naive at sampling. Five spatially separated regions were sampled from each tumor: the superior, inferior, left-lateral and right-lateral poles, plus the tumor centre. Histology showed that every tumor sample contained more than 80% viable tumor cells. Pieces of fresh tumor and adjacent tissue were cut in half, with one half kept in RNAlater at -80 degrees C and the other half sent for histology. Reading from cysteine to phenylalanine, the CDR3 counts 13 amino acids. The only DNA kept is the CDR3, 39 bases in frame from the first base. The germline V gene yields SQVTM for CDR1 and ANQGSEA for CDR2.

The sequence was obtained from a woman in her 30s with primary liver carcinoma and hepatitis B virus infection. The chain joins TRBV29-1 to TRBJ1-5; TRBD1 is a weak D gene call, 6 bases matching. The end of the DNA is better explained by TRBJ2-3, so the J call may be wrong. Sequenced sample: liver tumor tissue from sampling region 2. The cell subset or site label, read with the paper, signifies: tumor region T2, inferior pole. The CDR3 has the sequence CSVGGPSNLPQYF. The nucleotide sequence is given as TGCAGCGTTGGGGGGCCCAGCAATCTGCCCCAGTATTTT.